These 4 T cell receptor beta chains came from one sample sequenced in a study of T cell responses to AZD1222 COVID-19 vaccine. Profiling relied on immunoSEQ multiplex PCR, and the TCRdb table lists in-frame clones only, not all of them. The sample shows approximately 52,000 clones, over 80% of them seen only once. Sequencing used peripheral blood, obtained 28 days after the second AZD1222 dose. These receptors were taken from an adult who received the AZD1222 COVID-19 vaccine.

The V gene is TRBV11-2, the J gene TRBJ2-5; D not resolved. The V gene lost 0 bases and the J gene lost 2 bases, with 10 bases spanning the gap. CDR1 and CDR2 from the germline V gene are SGHAT and FQNNGV. The CDR3 is 15 amino acids. In nucleotides, the CDR3 is TGTGCCAGCAGCTTAGATCGGGTTAGGCAAGAGACCCAGTACTTC. Its translation: CASSLDRVRQETQYF.

The V and J genes are TRBV5-1 and TRBJ2-3; D may be TRBD1 (5 bases). V was trimmed by 4 bases and J by 6 bases, leaving 15 bases between them. Germline CDR1 is SGHRS and CDR2 is YFSETQ. This CDR3 has 14 residues. The CDR3 reads CASSPGHTVDTQYF. CDR3 nucleotide sequence: TGCGCCAGCAGCCCCGGACACACGGTGGATACGCAGTATTTT.

This chain connects TRBV30 to TRBJ2-2, with 8 positions matching TRBD1. The CDR3 is 15 residues long. V trimming: 7 bases; J trimming: 4 bases; junction bases outside the gene matches: 11. The germline CDR1 and CDR2 sequences are GTSNPN and SVGIG (reference sequence). CDR3 sequence: CASDPGDRPTGELFF. For the CDR3, the DNA is TGTGCCTCCGATCCCGGGGACAGGCCCACCGGGGAGCTGTTTTTT.

The genes are TRBV11-2 and TRBJ2-7; 9 bases are a match to TRBD1. The germline V gene encodes CDR1 SGHAT and CDR2 FQNNGV. Losses at the gene ends were 3 bases for V and 2 bases for J; bases not matched to a gene: 2. This CDR3 contains 14 residues. The CDR3 DNA is TGTGCCAGCAGCTTCAACAGGGGGCCCTACGAGCAGTACTTC. Translation gives CASSFNRGPYEQYF.